This T cell receptor (beta chain) stems from a study of human T cells and chemical hapten exposure. Overall study: Patients, a majority of them female, were diagnosed with alopecia areata, totalis or universalis.

Germline-derived CDR1 and CDR2 are SGHTA and FQGNSA. V shed 5 bases and J 2 bases; nucleotides not matched to a gene: 6. CDR3 length: 15 residues. Using its own MiXCR run on the RACE reads, TCRdb lists one record per CDR3 protein. This table holds some 70,000 distinct CDR3 sequences, about a tenth found once. This clonotype was counted between two and nine times. Time point meaning: pre-sensitization, week 0. Treatment described: therapeutic diphenylcyclopropenone sensitization with weekly scalp DPC. The chain carries TRBV7-2 and TRBJ2-7, with 10 bases lining up with TRBD2. The TCR sequence derives from a woman in her fifties or sixties with alopecia areata. Some clones in this sample may be carry-over from other donors' samples. The source material was whole blood, sampled in connection with sensitization to the hapten diphenylcyclopropenone (DPC). Here the CDR3 reads CASSPGTSVPYEQYF. For the CDR3, the DNA is TGTGCCAGCAGCCCAGGGACTAGCGTACCCTACGAGCAGTACTTC.